Included here is one T cell receptor beta chain sequence, with context. Its cognate antigen is unknown. Both TRBC1 and TRBC2 were covered by a beta constant-region primer of two equimolar oligonucleotides. Ligated cDNA was amplified by four rounds of PCR with nested alpha and beta constant-region primers and SP2. Each CDR3 protein is one row after TCRdb ran MiXCR on the UMI-ligation and nested PCR reads. The sample lists 120,000 to 150,000 distinct CDR3 sequences, under 25% seen once, with 0.55% to 0.75% in the top ten. From the second PCR step, alpha and beta chains were amplified apart. This record belongs to a study of naive and memory T cell subsets. Study-level findings and limits: Possibly reflecting memory cells re-expressing CD45RA, a few larger clonotypes occurred in naive repertoires, especially CD8. Over 90% of naive TCR sequences appeared only once, unlike memory subsets. Naive and memory repertoire findings lacked a ground truth for validation.

The CDR3 has 13 amino acids. In germline, CDR1 is SGHTA, CDR2 FQGNSA. The V gene lost 6 bases and the J gene lost 5 bases, with 10 bases spanning the gap. The TCR sequence derives from a human donor in good health. The V and J genes are TRBV7-2 and TRBJ2-2; D uncertain. Material for sequencing was naive CD8+ T cells from blood. CDR3: CASRGLGTGELFF. CDR3 coding DNA: TGTGCCAGCAGAGGGCTGGGGACCGGGGAGCTGTTTTTT.